The entry below describes one TCR beta chain. This CDR3 has 15 residues. Germline-derived CDR1 and CDR2 are SQVTM and ANQGSEA. Trimming cost V 7 bases and J 9 bases; bases outside gene matches: 14. Generated by immunoSEQ multiplex PCR, the TCRdb table keeps only in-frame clones and is missing some. The sample lists roughly 48,000 clones; roughly 80% were seen once. The sample is drawn from a study of radiotherapy plus CTLA-4 blockade in lung cancer. The receptor's source is a human donor with non-small cell lung cancer who had stable disease on radiotherapy plus ipilimumab. The V and J genes are TRBV29-1 and TRBJ2-1; 11 positions match TRBD2. The sequencing here drew on peripheral blood, taken from a patient treated with radiotherapy plus ipilimumab. The CDR3 loop reads CSASTSGVSAGEQFF. The CDR3 DNA is TGCAGCGCGTCGACTAGCGGGGTCAGTGCTGGTGAGCAGTTCTTC.